These 30 T cell receptor beta chains came from one sample sequenced in a study of CXCR3-negative and CXCR3-positive naive CD8 T cells (dated by TCRdb to the late 2010s). Study-wide findings and limitations: TRB CDR3s from CXCR3-positive naive cells showed higher hydrophobicity (lower Kidera factor 4), lower energy, and higher strength and volume indices than CXCR3-negative naive cells.

Sequencing took place on a NextSeq 550. The Human TCR Profiling Kit (MiLaboratory) was used to prepare UMI-labeled 5' RACE TRB cDNA libraries. Reads reprocessed by TCRdb are summarized as one entry per CDR3 protein sequence, and DNA is absent. The sample's records list around 160,000 distinct CDR3 sequences. The ten largest clones capture approximately 0.27% of the sample. No antigen has been assigned to these receptors. The material sequenced was naive CXCR3+ CD8+ T cells from blood. The cell subset or site label corresponds to: CD45RO-CCR7+CD27+CD95- naive CD8+ T cells expressing CXCR3 (TNR3+). All receptors derive from a human donor in good health. Some clones in this sample may be carry-over from other donors' samples.

V gene TRBV15 combines with J gene TRBJ2-7. The germline V gene has CDR1 LNHNV and CDR2 YYDKDF (reference sequence). This CDR3 region has 12 residues. CDR3 sequence: CATSRDPNEQYF.

V gene TRBV19 combines with J gene TRBJ2-1; TCRdb's assignment of TRBD2 cannot be checked, as there is no DNA. Germline V CDR1 and CDR2: LNHDA, SQIVND (reference sequence). The CDR3 covers 14 residues. The CDR3 protein is CASSLNLGPNEQFF.

The rearrangement joins TRBV20-1 to TRBJ2-7. The germline CDR1 and CDR2 sequences are DFQATT and SNEGSKA (reference sequence). The CDR3 loop spans 14 amino acids. CDR3 amino acids: CSARAKETPYEQYF.

The CDR3 loop reads CASSQVDYQETQYF. The gene calls are TRBV4-3 and TRBJ2-5. Looked up from germline, CDR1 is LGHNA and CDR2 is YSLEER. The length of the CDR3 is 14 residues.

V is TRBV20-1 and J is TRBJ2-7. CDR3 size: 15 residues. Germline assignment: CDR1 DFQATT and CDR2 SNEGSKA (reference sequence). CDR3: CSARDRSMWAYEQYF.

The V call is TRBV28, the J call TRBJ2-7; TCRdb outputs TRBD2, but without DNA this stays unchecked. There are 15 residues in the CDR3. Per germline, CDR1 MDHEN and CDR2 SYDVKM. The CDR3 sequence is CASSSGRSTAAEQYF.

The chain combines TRBV19 with TRBJ2-3; lacking DNA, the TRBD1 call made by TCRdb goes unchecked. The germline V gene has CDR1 LNHDA and CDR2 SQIVND (reference sequence). This CDR3 is 12 amino acids long. The CDR3 loop is CAIRDRTDTQYF.

The chain joins TRBV12-3 or TRBV12-4 to TRBJ1-1. The CDR3 has 11 residues. This CDR3 is CASSYGTEAFF.

This chain joins TRBV7-9 and TRBJ2-1; absent DNA, TCRdb's TRBD1 call cannot be checked. Per the germline V gene, CDR1 is SEHNR and CDR2 is FQNEAQ (reference sequence). The CDR3 sequence is 15 residues long. The CDR3 here is CASSVTGGAYNEQFF.

The chain employs TRBV6-4 and TRBJ2-1. Germline CDR1 is MRHNA and CDR2 is SNTAGT. This CDR3 has 15 amino acids. The CDR3 region is CASRATGSSYNEQFF.

The V and J genes are TRBV6-6 and TRBJ2-7; the D call of TRBD2 rests on TCRdb alone, since no DNA is present to check it. Per germline, CDR1 MNHNY and CDR2 SVGAGI (reference sequence). The CDR3 totals 15 residues. The CDR3 sequence: CASSYDQGREGEQYF.

The chain joins TRBV5-1 to TRBJ2-1; the TCRdb D gene call, TRBD2, has no DNA to confirm it. The CDR3 loop spans 15 amino acids. The germline CDR1 and CDR2 sequences are SGHRS and YFSETQ. This CDR3 reads CASSPLAGSYNEQFF.

The chain recombines TRBV5-1 with TRBJ2-3; TCRdb's D gene call, TRBD2, goes unchecked for lack of DNA. The CDR3 covers 16 residues. The germline CDR1 and CDR2 sequences are SGHRS and YFSETQ. The CDR3 loop is CASSSSSGGVTDTQYF.

The chain employs TRBV4-1 and TRBJ1-2; TCRdb indicates TRBD1, and absent DNA this call remains unverified. This CDR3 is 14 amino acids long. Germline CDR1 MGHRA, CDR2 YSYEKL. CDR3 residues: CASSQGWGYYGYTF.

The chain employs TRBV15 and TRBJ2-1; absent DNA, TCRdb's TRBD2 call cannot be checked. Germline values: CDR1 LNHNV, CDR2 YYDKDF (reference sequence). The CDR3 is 16 residues long. CDR3 region: CATSRGIGLAGGEQFF. Supplemented by reference TRBV15 and TRBJ2-1, the full variable domain reads DAMVIQNPRYQVTQFGKPVTLSCSQTLNHNVMYWYQQKSSQAPKLLFHYYDKDFNNEADTPDNFQSRRPNTSFCFLDIRSPGLGDTAMYLCATSRGIGLAGGEQFFGPGTRLTVL.

This sequence joins TRBV20-1 and TRBJ2-7; the D call of TRBD2 rests on TCRdb alone, since no DNA is present to check it. In germline, CDR1 is DFQATT, CDR2 SNEGSKA (reference sequence). The CDR3 loop spans 14 amino acids. This CDR3 is CSARSMDGPSEQYF.

This chain uses TRBV6-2 or TRBV6-3 with TRBJ2-1; TCRdb's D gene call, TRBD2, goes unchecked for lack of DNA. The CDR3 contains 17 residues. The germline V gene encodes CDR1 MNHEY and CDR2 SVGEGT. This chain's CDR3 is CASSYPGLADSYNEQFF.

The chain couples TRBV7-8 to TRBJ2-7; TCRdb gives TRBD1 as the D gene, but with no DNA this cannot be confirmed. The CDR3 spans 16 residues. Germline V gene lookup returns CDR1 SGHVS and CDR2 FQNEAQ. CDR3 protein: CASSLVGTASPYEQYF.

This chain connects TRBV10-3 to TRBJ2-7; TCRdb proposes TRBD2, but this gene call is untestable without DNA. Germline CDR1 and CDR2: ENHRY and SYGVKD. The CDR3 has 15 residues. CDR3: CAISDPLKGPQEQYF.

V is TRBV19 and J is TRBJ1-1. There are 15 residues in the CDR3. CDR1 and CDR2 (germline): LNHDA, SQIVND (reference sequence). The CDR3 here is CASSIGVWGNTEAFF.

The CDR3 protein is CASSLVGTSYNEQFF. V usage is TRBV11-2 and J usage is TRBJ2-1; the D call of TRBD2 rests on TCRdb alone, since no DNA is present to check it. The germline CDR1 and CDR2 sequences are SGHAT and FQNNGV. The CDR3 length is 15 residues.

The rearrangement joins TRBV4-1 to TRBJ1-1; with no DNA, the TCRdb D assignment of TRBD1 cannot be verified. Germline V gives CDR1 MGHRA, CDR2 YSYEKL. The CDR3 runs 13 residues. This CDR3 is CASSPPRGTEAFF.

The chain links TRBV11-3 to TRBJ2-2; TCRdb's D call, TRBD1, is unchecked because there is no DNA. Germline V gives CDR1 SGHNT, CDR2 YENEEA. CDR3 size: 17 residues. This CDR3 reads CASSLEGPGANTGELFF.

The genes are TRBV4-3 and TRBJ2-1; TCRdb outputs TRBD2, but without DNA this stays unchecked. CDR1 LGHNA and CDR2 YSLEER come from the germline V gene. The CDR3 contains 18 residues. The CDR3 loop reads CASSHKTERGALHNEQFF.

The chain combines TRBV12-3 or TRBV12-4 with TRBJ2-1; TCRdb proposes TRBD1, but this gene call is untestable without DNA. This CDR3 is built from 13 residues. CDR3 sequence reads: CASSLGGAGEQFF.

This chain links TRBV6-2 or TRBV6-3 with TRBJ2-1; TCRdb lists TRBD1, though no DNA is available to test this call. Germline V gene sequence: CDR1 MNHEY, CDR2 SVGEGT. The CDR3 runs to 16 residues. The CDR3 is CASSSPRDRAWDEQFF.

V gene TRBV7-7 combines with J gene TRBJ1-1. Germline CDR1 is SSHAT and CDR2 is FNYEAQ (reference sequence). The CDR3 covers 17 residues. CDR3 in amino acids: CASSFQGLDMMNTEAFF. The complete variable domain, with remaining parts taken from reference TRBV7-7 and TRBJ1-1, reads GAGVSQSPRYKVTKRGQDVTLRCDPISSHATLYWYQQALGQGPEFLTYFNYEAQPDKSGLPSDRFSAERPEGSISTLTIQRTEQRDSAMYRCASSFQGLDMMNTEAFFGQGTRLTVV.

The chain uses TRBV2 and TRBJ1-2. The CDR3 runs to 13 residues. Germline CDR1 is SNHLY and CDR2 is FYNNEI. Here the CDR3 reads CASSGADNYGYTF.

This chain joins TRBV29-1 and TRBJ1-1; no DNA is available, so the TRBD1 call from TCRdb remains unchecked. The CDR3 is 11 residues long. The V gene's germline CDR1 is SQVTM and CDR2 ANQGSEA. This chain's CDR3 is CSGRGDTEAFF.

The chain employs TRBV7-9 and TRBJ1-4; TCRdb gives TRBD1 as the D gene, but with no DNA this cannot be confirmed. This CDR3 is built from 15 residues. Germline lookup yields CDR1 SEHNR and CDR2 FQNEAQ (reference sequence). This chain's CDR3 is CASSSPRTGAEKLFF.